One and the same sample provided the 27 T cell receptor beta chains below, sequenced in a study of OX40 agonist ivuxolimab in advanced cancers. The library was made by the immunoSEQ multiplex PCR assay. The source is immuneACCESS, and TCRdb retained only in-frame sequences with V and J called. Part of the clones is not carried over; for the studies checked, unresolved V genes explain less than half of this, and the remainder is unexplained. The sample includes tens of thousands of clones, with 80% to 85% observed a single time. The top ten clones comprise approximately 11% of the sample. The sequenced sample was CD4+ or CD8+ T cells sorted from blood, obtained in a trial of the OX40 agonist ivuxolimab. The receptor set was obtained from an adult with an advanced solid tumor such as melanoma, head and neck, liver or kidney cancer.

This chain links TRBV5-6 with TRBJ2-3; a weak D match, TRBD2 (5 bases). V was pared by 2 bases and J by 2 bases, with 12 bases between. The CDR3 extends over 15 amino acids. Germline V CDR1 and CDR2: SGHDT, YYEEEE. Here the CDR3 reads CASSFFDGVTDTQYF. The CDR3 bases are TGTGCCAGCAGCTTTTTTGACGGGGTCACAGATACGCAGTATTTT.

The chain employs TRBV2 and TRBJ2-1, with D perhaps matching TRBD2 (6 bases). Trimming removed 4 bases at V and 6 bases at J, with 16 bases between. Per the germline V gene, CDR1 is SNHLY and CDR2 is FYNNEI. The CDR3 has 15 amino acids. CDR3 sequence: CASSVFAGTANEQFF. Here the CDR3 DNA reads TGTGCCAGCAGTGTGTTTGCCGGGACTGCCAATGAGCAGTTCTTC.

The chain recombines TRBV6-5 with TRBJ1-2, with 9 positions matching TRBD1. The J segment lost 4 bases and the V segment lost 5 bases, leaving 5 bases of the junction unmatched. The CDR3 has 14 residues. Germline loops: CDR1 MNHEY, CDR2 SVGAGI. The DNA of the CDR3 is TGTGCCAGCAGTAGGGGACAGGGATCCTATGGCTACACCTTC. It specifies CASSRGQGSYGYTF.

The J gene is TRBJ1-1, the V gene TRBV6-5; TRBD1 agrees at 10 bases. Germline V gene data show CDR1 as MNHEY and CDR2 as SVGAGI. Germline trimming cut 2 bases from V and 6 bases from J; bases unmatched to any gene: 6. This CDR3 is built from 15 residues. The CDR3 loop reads CASSYNRDRGAEAFF. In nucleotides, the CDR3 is TGTGCCAGCAGTTACAACAGGGACAGGGGAGCTGAAGCTTTCTTT.

CDR3 DNA: TGTGCCAGCAGTCCCCAGGGGTACGGCTATGGCTACACCTTC. Translated: CASSPQGYGYGYTF. The V call is TRBV6-5, the J call TRBJ1-2, with D possibly being TRBD1 (6 bases). This CDR3 has 14 residues. V lost 5 bases, J lost 4 bases, and 14 bases lay in between. Germline loops: CDR1 MNHEY, CDR2 SVGAGI.

The CDR3 DNA reads TGTGCCAGCAGCGTAGAGGTGGCGGAAACTGAAGCTTTCTTT. The encoded protein is CASSVEVAETEAFF. The chain couples TRBV9 to TRBJ1-1; no firm D call. Trimming removed 0 bases from V and 5 bases from J, with 11 bases in between. Germline loops: CDR1 SGDLS, CDR2 YYNGEE. This CDR3 comprises 14 residues.

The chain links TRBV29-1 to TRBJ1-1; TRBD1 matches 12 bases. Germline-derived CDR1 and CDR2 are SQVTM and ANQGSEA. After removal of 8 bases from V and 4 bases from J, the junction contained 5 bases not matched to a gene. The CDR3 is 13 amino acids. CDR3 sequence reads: CSTGQGAATEAFF. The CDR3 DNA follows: TGCAGCACGGGACAGGGGGCCGCCACTGAAGCTTTCTTT. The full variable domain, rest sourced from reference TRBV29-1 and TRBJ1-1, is SAVISQKPSRDICQRGTSLTIQCQVDSQVTMMFWYRQQPGQSLTLIATANQGSEATYESGFVIDKFPISRPNLTFSTLTVSNMSPEDSSIYLCSTGQGAATEAFFGQGTRLTVV.

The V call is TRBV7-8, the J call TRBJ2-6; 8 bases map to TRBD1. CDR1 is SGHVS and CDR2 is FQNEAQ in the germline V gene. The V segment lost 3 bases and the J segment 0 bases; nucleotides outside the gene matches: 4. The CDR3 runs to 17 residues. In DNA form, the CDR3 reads TGTGCCAGCAGCTTTGGACAGGGAAGCTCTGGGGCCAACGTCCTGACTTTC. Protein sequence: CASSFGQGSSGANVLTF.

The CDR3 DNA is TGTGCCAGCAGCCGGACTAGCGGGAGCGCAGATACGCAGTATTTT. Translated, it gives CASSRTSGSADTQYF. The chain has TRBV2 and TRBJ2-3; 13 bases map to TRBD2. Trimming cost V 6 bases and J 4 bases; bases outside gene matches: 4. The CDR3 is 15 amino acids. CDR1 is SNHLY and CDR2 is FYNNEI in the germline V gene.

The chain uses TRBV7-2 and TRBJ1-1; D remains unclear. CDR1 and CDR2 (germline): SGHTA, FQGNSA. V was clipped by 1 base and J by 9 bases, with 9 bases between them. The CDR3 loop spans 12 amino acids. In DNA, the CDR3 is TGTGCCAGCAGCTTAGAAACAGCGAAAGCTTTCTTT. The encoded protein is CASSLETAKAFF.

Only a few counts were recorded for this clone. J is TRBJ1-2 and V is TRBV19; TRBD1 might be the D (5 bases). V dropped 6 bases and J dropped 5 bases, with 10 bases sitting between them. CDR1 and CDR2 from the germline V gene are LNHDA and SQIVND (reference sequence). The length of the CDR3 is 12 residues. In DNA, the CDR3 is TGTGCCAGTAGAGGGACGGCGTATGGCTACACCTTC. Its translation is CASRGTAYGYTF.

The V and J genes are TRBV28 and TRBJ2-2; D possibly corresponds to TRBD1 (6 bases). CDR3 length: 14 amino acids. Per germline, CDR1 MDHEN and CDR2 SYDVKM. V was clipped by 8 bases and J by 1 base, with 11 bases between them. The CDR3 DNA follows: TGTGCCAGCCTTAAGGGACAGAACACCGGGGAGCTGTTTTTT. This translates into CASLKGQNTGELFF.

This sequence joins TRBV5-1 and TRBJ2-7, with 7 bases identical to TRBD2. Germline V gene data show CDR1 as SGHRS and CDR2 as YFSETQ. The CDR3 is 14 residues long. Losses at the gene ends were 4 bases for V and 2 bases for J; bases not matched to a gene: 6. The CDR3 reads CASSSRDYPYEQYF. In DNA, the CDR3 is TGCGCCAGCAGCAGCCGGGACTACCCCTACGAGCAGTACTTC.

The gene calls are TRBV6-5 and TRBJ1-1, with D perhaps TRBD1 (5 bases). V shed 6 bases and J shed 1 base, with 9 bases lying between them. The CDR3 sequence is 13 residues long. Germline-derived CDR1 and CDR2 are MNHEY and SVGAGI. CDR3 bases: TGTGCCAGCAGCCCGACAGAGAACACTGAAGCTTTCTTT. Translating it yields CASSPTENTEAFF.

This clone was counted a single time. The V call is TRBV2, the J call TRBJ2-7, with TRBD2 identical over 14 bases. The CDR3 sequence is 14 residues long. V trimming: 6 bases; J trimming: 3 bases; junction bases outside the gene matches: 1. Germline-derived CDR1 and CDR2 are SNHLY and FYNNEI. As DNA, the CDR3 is TGTGCCAGCAGGGGGACTAGCGGGGGCTACGAGCAGTACTTC. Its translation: CASRGTSGGYEQYF. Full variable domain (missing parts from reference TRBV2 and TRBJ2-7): EPEVTQTPSHQVTQMGQEVILRCVPISNHLYFYWYRQILGQKVEFLVSFYNNEISEKSEIFDDQFSVERPDGSNFTLKIRSTKLEDSAMYFCASRGTSGGYEQYFGPGTRLTVT.

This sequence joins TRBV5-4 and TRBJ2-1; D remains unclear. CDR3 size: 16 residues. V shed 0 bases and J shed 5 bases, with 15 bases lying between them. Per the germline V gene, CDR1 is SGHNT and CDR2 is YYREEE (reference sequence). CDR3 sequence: CASSLDPGITDNEQFF. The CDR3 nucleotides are TGTGCCAGCAGCTTGGACCCAGGCATAACCGACAATGAGCAGTTCTTC.

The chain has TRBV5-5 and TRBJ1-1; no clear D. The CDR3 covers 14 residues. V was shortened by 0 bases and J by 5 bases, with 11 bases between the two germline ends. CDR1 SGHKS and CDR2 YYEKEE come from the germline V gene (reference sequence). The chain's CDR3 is CASSLAGSGTEAFF. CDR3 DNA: TGTGCCAGCAGCTTGGCCGGCTCGGGGACTGAAGCTTTCTTT.

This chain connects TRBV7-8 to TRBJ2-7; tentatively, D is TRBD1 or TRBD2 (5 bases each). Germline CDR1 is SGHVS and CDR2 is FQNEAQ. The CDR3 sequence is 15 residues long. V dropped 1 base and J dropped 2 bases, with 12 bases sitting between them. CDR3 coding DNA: TGTGCCAGCAGCTTAGAAGGGACCTCGACCTACGAGCAGTACGTC. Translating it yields CASSLEGTSTYEQYV.

The CDR3 DNA reads TGTGCCAGCAGCTTTGATGGCGGTGAGGGTGAGCAGTTCTTC. Amino acids: CASSFDGGEGEQFF. The gene calls are TRBV7-9 and TRBJ2-1; the D gene is possibly TRBD2 (5 bases). Germline V CDR1 and CDR2: SEHNR, FQNEAQ (reference sequence). The CDR3 sequence is 14 residues long. V lost 3 bases and J 9 bases, leaving 15 bases between the germline ends.

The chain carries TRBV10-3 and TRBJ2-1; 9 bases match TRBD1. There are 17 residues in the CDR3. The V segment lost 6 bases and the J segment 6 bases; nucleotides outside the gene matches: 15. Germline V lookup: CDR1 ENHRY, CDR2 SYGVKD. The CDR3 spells CAIRSPGTGLGVNEQFF. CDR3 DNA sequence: TGTGCCATCAGAAGTCCCGGGACAGGGTTGGGGGTCAATGAGCAGTTCTTC.

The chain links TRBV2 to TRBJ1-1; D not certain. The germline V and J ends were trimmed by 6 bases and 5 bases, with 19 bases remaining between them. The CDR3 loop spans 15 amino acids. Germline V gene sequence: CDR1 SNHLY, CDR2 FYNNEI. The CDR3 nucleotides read TGTGCCAGCAGGGAGTTTGAAAGGAGAAGAACTGAAGCTTTCTTT. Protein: CASREFERRRTEAFF.

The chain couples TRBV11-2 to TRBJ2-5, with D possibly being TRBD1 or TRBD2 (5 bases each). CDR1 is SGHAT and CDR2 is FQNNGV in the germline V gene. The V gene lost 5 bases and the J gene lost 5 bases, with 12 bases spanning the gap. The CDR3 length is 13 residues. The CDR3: CASSPLGAETQYF. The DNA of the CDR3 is TGTGCCAGCAGCCCCCTCGGGGCCGAGACCCAGTACTTC.

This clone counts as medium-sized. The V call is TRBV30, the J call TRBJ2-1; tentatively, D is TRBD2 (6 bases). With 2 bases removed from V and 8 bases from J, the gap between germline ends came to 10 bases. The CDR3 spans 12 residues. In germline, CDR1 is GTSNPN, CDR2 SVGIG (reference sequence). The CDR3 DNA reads TGTGCCTGGAGTCCGACTAGTTATGAGCAGTTCTTC. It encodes CAWSPTSYEQFF.

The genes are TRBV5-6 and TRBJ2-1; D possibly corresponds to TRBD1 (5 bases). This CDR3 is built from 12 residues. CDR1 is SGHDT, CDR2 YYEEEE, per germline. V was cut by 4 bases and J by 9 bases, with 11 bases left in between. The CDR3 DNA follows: TGTGCCAGCAGCCCAGGGCTCTTTGAGCAGTTCTTC. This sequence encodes CASSPGLFEQFF.

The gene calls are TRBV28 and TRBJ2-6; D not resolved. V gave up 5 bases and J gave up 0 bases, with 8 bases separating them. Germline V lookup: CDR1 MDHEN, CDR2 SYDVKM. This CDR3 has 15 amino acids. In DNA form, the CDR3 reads TGTGCCAGCAGTGAAAAAGGCTCTGGGGCCAACGTCCTGACTTTC. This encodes CASSEKGSGANVLTF.

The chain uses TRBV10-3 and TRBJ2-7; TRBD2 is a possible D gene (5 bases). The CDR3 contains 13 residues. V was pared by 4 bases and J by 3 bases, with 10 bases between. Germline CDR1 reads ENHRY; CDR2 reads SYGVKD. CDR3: CAISGGGGYEQYF. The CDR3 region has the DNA TGTGCCATCAGTGGGGGTGGAGGCTACGAGCAGTACTTC.

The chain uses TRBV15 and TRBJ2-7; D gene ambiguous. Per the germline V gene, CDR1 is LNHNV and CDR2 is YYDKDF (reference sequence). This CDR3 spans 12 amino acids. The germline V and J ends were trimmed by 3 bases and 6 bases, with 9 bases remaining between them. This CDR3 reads CATSSVASEQYF. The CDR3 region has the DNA TGTGCCACCAGCAGCGTAGCCAGCGAGCAGTACTTC.